A selection of T cell receptor beta chains follows, all from one sample in a study of cytomegalovirus exposure and HLA in healthy donors. Using immunoSEQ multiplex PCR, the repertoire was profiled, and TCRdb retains in-frame clones only, with some absent. The listing records roughly 50,000 clones. The specimen sequenced was PBMCs. All receptors derive from a man aged 35 to 55 in good health and CMV-seropositive. CDR3s include the opening cysteine and the closing phenylalanine or tryptophan. The D gene is left open where the match is weak.

D: .; J: TRBJ2-1; V: TRBV27; DNA: TGTGCCAGCAGTTTACTGGGGGGTGAGCAGTTCTTC; CDR3: CASSLLGGEQFF
D: TRBD2; J: TRBJ2-3; V: TRBV5-4; DNA: TGTGCCAGCAGCTCTAGCGGGGCCGCAGATACGCAGTATTTT; CDR3: CASSSSGAADTQYF
D: .; J: TRBJ1-1; V: TRBV5-5; DNA: TGTGCCAGCTCGGTTACGACAAACACTGAAGCTTTCTTT; CDR3: CASSVTTNTEAFF
D: TRBD2; J: TRBJ2-1; V: TRBV4-2; DNA: TGTGCCAGCAGCCAGGGGGGGATATACAATGAGCAGTTCTTC; CDR3: CASSQGGIYNEQFF
D: .; J: TRBJ2-3; V: TRBV9; DNA: TGTGCCAGCAGCGCCACCCCGAACGAGGCAGATACGCAGTATTTT; CDR3: CASSATPNEADTQYF
D: .; J: TRBJ2-7; V: TRBV5-1; DNA: TGCGCCAGCAGCTTGGAAGCGCGCGAGCAGTACTTC; CDR3: CASSLEAREQYF
D: .; J: TRBJ2-5; V: TRBV6-5; DNA: TGTGCCAGCAGTTACGACGGGAGAAAGACCCAGTACTTC; CDR3: CASSYDGRKTQYF
D: .; J: TRBJ2-1; V: TRBV19; DNA: TGTGCCTACCAGGGGATCCCTTCGGATGAGCAGTTCTTC; CDR3: CAYQGIPSDEQFF
D: .; J: TRBJ1-1; V: TRBV6-5; DNA: TGTGCCAGCAGTCCGACGGAGATGAACACTGAAGCTTTCTTT; CDR3: CASSPTEMNTEAFF
D: .; J: TRBJ1-1; V: TRBV19; DNA: TGTGCCAGTAGGCACCGGGAGACGAACACTGAAGCTTTCTTT; CDR3: CASRHRETNTEAFF
D: TRBD1; J: TRBJ2-5; V: TRBV30; DNA: TGTGCCTGGAGTGTGATCCGGGACAGGGGGGACCAGTACTTC; CDR3: CAWSVIRDRGDQYF
D: TRBD2; J: TRBJ2-1; V: TRBV11-2; DNA: TGTGCCAGCAGCCCACGACTAGCGGGAGGGGGCAATGAGCAGTTCTTC; CDR3: CASSPRLAGGGNEQFF
D: .; J: TRBJ2-3; V: TRBV18; DNA: TGTGCCAGCTCATTACGGACTCGGACAGATACGCAGTATTTT; CDR3: CASSLRTRTDTQYF
D: TRBD2; J: TRBJ2-3; V: TRBV27; DNA: TGTGCCAGCAGGGGACTAAGCACAGATACGCAGTATTTT; CDR3: CASRGLSTDTQYF
D: TRBD1; J: TRBJ2-7; V: TRBV7-9; DNA: TGTGCCAGCAGCTTTGGGACAGGCGTTTACGAGCAGTACTTC; CDR3: CASSFGTGVYEQYF
D: TRBD2; J: TRBJ2-3; V: TRBV28; DNA: TGTGCCAGCAGTCCCCCGGGGAGCGGGGCCGCAGGAGATACGCAGTATTTT; CDR3: CASSPPGSGAAGDTQYF
D: .; J: TRBJ2-1; V: TRBV10-3; DNA: TGTGCCATCATGGATAGCGGATACAATGAGCAGTTCTTC; CDR3: CAIMDSGYNEQFF
D: TRBD1; J: TRBJ2-2; V: TRBV11-2; DNA: TGTGCCAGCAGCCGGACAGGGGTCTTCTCAAACACCGGGGAGCTGTTTTTT; CDR3: CASSRTGVFSNTGELFF
D: .; J: TRBJ1-2; V: TRBV7-2; DNA: TGTGCCAGCAGCTTAGGAGGCCGTACCCATGGCTACACCTTC; CDR3: CASSLGGRTHGYTF
D: .; J: TRBJ2-2; V: TRBV28; DNA: TGTGCCAGCAGTTATAGTGGCCTAGGGGGGGGGAACACCGGGGAGCTGTTTTTT; CDR3: CASSYSGLGGGNTGELFF
D: .; J: TRBJ1-1; V: TRBV18; DNA: TGTGCCAGCTCACTGCAGGGCGAAGCTTTCTTT; CDR3: CASSLQGEAFF
D: .; J: TRBJ2-2; V: TRBV19; DNA: TGTGCCAGTAGTATCTACGCCGGGGAGCTGTTTTTT; CDR3: CASSIYAGELFF
D: .; J: TRBJ2-7; V: TRBV27; DNA: TGTGCCAGCAGTTTACAGGGGAGGGCCTACGAGCAGTACTTC; CDR3: CASSLQGRAYEQYF
D: .; J: TRBJ2-7; V: TRBV6-1; DNA: TGTGCCAGCAGTTTAGGACAGATCTACGAGCAGTACTTC; CDR3: CASSLGQIYEQYF
D: .; J: TRBJ2-7; V: TRBV18; DNA: TGTGCCAGCTCACCTCCGGGATTAGGCTCCTACGAGCAGTACTTC; CDR3: CASSPPGLGSYEQYF
D: TRBD2; J: TRBJ2-7; V: TRBV7-2; DNA: TGTGCCAGCAGCTTAGCGGGGAGGGGCTACGAGCAGTACTTC; CDR3: CASSLAGRGYEQYF
D: .; J: TRBJ1-4; V: TRBV29-1; DNA: TGCAGCGGGCCCATTGGCGAAAAACTGTTTTTT; CDR3: CSGPIGEKLFF
D: TRBD2; J: TRBJ2-7; V: TRBV6-5; DNA: TGTGCCAGCACCTTCACTAGCGGGAGCTCCTACGAGCAGTACTTC; CDR3: CASTFTSGSSYEQYF
D: .; J: TRBJ2-3; V: TRBV4-2; DNA: TGTGCCAGCAGCCAAGAAGTGAGAGATACGCAGTATTTT; CDR3: CASSQEVRDTQYF
D: TRBD2; J: TRBJ2-1; V: TRBV9; DNA: TGTGCCAGCAGCGGGACGGGACTAGCGGGAGGCGAGCAGTTCTTC; CDR3: CASSGTGLAGGEQFF
D: .; J: TRBJ2-1; V: TRBV29-1; DNA: TGCAGCGTCCGTACAGGGTACAATGAGCAGTTCTTC; CDR3: CSVRTGYNEQFF
D: TRBD1; J: TRBJ2-7; V: TRBV29-1; DNA: TGCAGCACCGTTGGAGGGGATGGACAGGGGCACGAGCAGTACTTC; CDR3: CSTVGGDGQGHEQYF
D: .; J: TRBJ2-5; V: TRBV7-9; DNA: TGTGCCAGCAGCTTTCCAGGGTCTGGTAGGACCCAGTACTTC; CDR3: CASSFPGSGRTQYF
D: .; J: TRBJ2-5; V: TRBV2; DNA: TGTGCCAGCAGTGACGGGGGAAATTTCCAGTACTTC; CDR3: CASSDGGNFQYF
D: TRBD2; J: TRBJ2-2; V: TRBV6-4; DNA: TGTGCCAGCAAGGACCGCGGGGGGAACACCGGGGAGCTGTTTTTT; CDR3: CASKDRGGNTGELFF
D: .; J: TRBJ2-2; V: TRBV13; DNA: TGTGCCAGCAGCCTAGGGAGAACCGGGGAGCTGTTTTTT; CDR3: CASSLGRTGELFF
D: TRBD2; J: TRBJ2-3; V: TRBV10-1; DNA: TGCGCCAGCAGCAGGACTAGCGGGAGCGGGTATACGCAGTATTTT; CDR3: CASSRTSGSGYTQYF
D: .; J: TRBJ1-1; V: TRBV7-3; DNA: TGTGCCAGCAGCTTAGGGAGGAACACTGAAGCTTTCTTT; CDR3: CASSLGRNTEAFF
D: .; J: TRBJ2-3; V: TRBV25-1; DNA: TGTGCCAGCAGTGGATGGGGGGCAGATACGCAGTATTTT; CDR3: CASSGWGADTQYF
D: TRBD1; J: TRBJ2-5; V: TRBV7-2; DNA: TGTGCCAGCACCCGGAGGACAGGGGGACGGGAGACCCAGTACTTC; CDR3: CASTRRTGGRETQYF
D: TRBD2; J: TRBJ2-1; V: TRBV6-5; DNA: TGTGCCAGCAAACATAGCGGGGGGGCGATGGAGCAGTTCTTC; CDR3: CASKHSGGAMEQFF